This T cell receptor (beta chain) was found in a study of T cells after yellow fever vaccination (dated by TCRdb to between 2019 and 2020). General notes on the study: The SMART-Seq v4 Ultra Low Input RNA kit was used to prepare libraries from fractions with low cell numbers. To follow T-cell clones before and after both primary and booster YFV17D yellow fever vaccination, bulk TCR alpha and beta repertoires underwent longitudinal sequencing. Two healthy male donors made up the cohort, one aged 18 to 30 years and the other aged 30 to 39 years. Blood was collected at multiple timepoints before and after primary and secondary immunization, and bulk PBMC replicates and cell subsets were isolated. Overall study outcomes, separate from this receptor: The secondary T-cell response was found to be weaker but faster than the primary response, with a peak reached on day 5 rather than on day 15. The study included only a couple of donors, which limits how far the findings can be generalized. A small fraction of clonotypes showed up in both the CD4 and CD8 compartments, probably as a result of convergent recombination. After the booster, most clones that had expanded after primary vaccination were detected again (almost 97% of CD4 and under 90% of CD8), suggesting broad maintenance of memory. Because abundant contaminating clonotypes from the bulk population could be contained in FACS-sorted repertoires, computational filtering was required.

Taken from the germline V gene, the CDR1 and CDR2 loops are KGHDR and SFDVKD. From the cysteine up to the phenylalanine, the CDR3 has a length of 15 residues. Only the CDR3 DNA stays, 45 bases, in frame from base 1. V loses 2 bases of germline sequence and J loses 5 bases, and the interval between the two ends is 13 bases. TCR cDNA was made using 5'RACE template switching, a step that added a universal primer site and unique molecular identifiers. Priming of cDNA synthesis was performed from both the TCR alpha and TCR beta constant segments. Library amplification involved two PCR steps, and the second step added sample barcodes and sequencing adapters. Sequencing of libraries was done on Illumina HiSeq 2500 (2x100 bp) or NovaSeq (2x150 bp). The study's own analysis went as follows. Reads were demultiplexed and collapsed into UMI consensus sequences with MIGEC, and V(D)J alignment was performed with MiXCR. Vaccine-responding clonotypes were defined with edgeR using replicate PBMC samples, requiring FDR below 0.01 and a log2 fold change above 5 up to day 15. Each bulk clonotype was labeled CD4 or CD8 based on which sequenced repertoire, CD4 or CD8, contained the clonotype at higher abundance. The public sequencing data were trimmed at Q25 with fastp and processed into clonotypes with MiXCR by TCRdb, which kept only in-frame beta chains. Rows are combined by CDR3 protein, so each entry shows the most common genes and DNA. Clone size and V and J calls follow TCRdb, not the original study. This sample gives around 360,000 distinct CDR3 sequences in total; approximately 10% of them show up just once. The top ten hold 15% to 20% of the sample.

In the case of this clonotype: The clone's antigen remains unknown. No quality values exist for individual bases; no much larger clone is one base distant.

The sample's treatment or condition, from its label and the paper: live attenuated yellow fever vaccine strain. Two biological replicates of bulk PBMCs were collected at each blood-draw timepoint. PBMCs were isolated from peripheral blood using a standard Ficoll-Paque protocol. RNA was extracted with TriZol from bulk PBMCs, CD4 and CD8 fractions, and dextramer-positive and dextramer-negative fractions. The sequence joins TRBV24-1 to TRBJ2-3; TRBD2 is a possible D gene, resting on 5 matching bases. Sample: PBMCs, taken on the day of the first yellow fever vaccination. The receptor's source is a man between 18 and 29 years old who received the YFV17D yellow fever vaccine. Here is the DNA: TGTGCCACCAGTGATTCAGCGGACTTTGGAGATACGCAGTATTTT. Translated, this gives CATSDSADFGDTQYF.